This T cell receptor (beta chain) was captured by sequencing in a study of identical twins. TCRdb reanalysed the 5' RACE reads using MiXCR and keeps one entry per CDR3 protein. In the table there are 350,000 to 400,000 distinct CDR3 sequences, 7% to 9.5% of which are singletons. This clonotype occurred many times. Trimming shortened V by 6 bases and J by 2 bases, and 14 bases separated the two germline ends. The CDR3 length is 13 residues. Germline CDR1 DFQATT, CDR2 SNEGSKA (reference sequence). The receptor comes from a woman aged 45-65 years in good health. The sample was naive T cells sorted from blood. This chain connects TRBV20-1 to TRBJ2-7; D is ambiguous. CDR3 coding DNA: TGCAGTGCCATACGGAGTCTGGCCTACGAGCAGTACTTC. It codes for CSAIRSLAYEQYF.